The next 28 T cell receptor beta chains were all read from a single sample in a study of control samples from healthy donors and cancer patients. Sequenced by immunoSEQ multiplex PCR; TCRdb stores in-frame clones only, minus some. Of 110,000 or so clones in the sample, roughly 89% were seen once. The material sequenced was blood. These receptors were obtained from a man aged 25 to 45 in good health.

The chain couples TRBV15 to TRBJ2-7; 7 nucleotides line up with TRBD1. CDR1 LNHNV and CDR2 YYDKDF come from the germline V gene (reference sequence). The CDR3 runs to 16 residues. V lost 3 bases, J lost 5 bases, and 13 bases stayed unmatched. CDR3 nucleotides: TGTGCCACCAGCAGTCCTTTCGAGACAGGGACCAACGAGCAGTACTTC. Its translation: CATSSPFETGTNEQYF.

This clone was counted once. This sequence joins TRBV18 and TRBJ1-2; D is unclear. The CDR3 covers 13 residues. The germline V gene encodes CDR1 KGHSH and CDR2 LQKENI. Trimming stripped 3 bases from V and 6 bases from J, with 11 bases between. The CDR3, as DNA: TGTGCCAGCTCACCTACCAGGAACCATGGCTACACCTTC. Its translation: CASSPTRNHGYTF.

CDR3 in DNA: TGCAGCGTTAGCGGGGCCTATCTTAACACCGGGGAGCTGTTTTTT. This sequence encodes CSVSGAYLNTGELFF. This chain joins TRBV29-1 and TRBJ2-2; TRBD2 matches 7 bases. The germline V gene has CDR1 SQVTM and CDR2 ANQGSEA. Germline trimming cut 5 bases from V and 2 bases from J; bases unmatched to any gene: 8. CDR3 length: 15 residues.

This clone was found a few times. The V gene is TRBV5-1, the J gene TRBJ1-1; tentative D call: TRBD1 (6 bases). From germline, CDR1 is SGHRS and CDR2 YFSETQ. This CDR3 has 12 amino acids. V was pared by 0 bases and J by 8 bases, with 8 bases between. Written as DNA, the CDR3 is TGCGCCAGCAGCTTGGAGGGGGTAGAAGCTTTCTTT. Translation: CASSLEGVEAFF.

The chain combines TRBV6-5 with TRBJ1-5; 9 bases agree with TRBD1. Germline V gene lookup returns CDR1 MNHEY and CDR2 SVGAGI. There are 13 residues in the CDR3. The V segment lost 6 bases and the J segment 7 bases; nucleotides outside the gene matches: 4. CDR3 sequence (DNA): TGTGCCAGCAGACAGGGGGCACGGCAGCCCCAGCATTTT. Translated: CASRQGARQPQHF.

The chain employs TRBV2 and TRBJ1-3, with D maybe TRBD1 (6 bases). V lost 3 bases and J 4 bases, leaving 13 bases between the germline ends. The CDR3 totals 15 residues. The germline CDR1 and CDR2 sequences are SNHLY and FYNNEI. In nucleotides, the CDR3 is TGTGCCAGCAGTGAGCAGGGGCTAGGAGGAAACACCATATATTTT. This encodes CASSEQGLGGNTIYF.

This clone came up once. The rearrangement links TRBV24-1 to TRBJ2-5; 8 positions agree with TRBD1. V was pared by 3 bases and J by 3 bases, with 5 bases of the junction left unmatched. The germline CDR1 and CDR2 sequences are KGHDR and SFDVKD. The CDR3 is 15 amino acids. CDR3 in DNA: TGTGCCACCAGTGATCAGGGGACAGGAGAAGAGACCCAGTACTTC. Its translation: CATSDQGTGEETQYF.

The chain employs TRBV5-1 and TRBJ2-5; 15 bases fit TRBD2. Germline V gives CDR1 SGHRS, CDR2 YFSETQ. V was clipped by 4 bases and J by 5 bases; unmatched bases: 3. The CDR3 contains 15 residues. The CDR3 here is CASSDGTSGGETQYF. The CDR3 region has the DNA TGCGCCAGCAGCGACGGGACTAGCGGGGGGGAGACCCAGTACTTC.

The V and J genes are TRBV28 and TRBJ2-7; a weak D match, TRBD1 (5 bases). This CDR3 region has 13 residues. Germline V gives CDR1 MDHEN, CDR2 SYDVKM. Trimming took off 8 bases at V and 2 bases at J, with 13 bases between the two ends. The CDR3 sequence is CASGVGDPYEQYV. Written as DNA, the CDR3 is TGTGCCAGCGGGGTAGGGGATCCCTACGAGCAGTACGTC.

The rearrangement links TRBV25-1 to TRBJ1-4, with 7 bases aligning to TRBD1. Per the germline V gene, CDR1 is MGHDK and CDR2 is SYGVNS. This CDR3 comprises 14 residues. Unmatched junction bases numbered 5, after V lost 2 bases and J lost 8 bases. The CDR3 DNA is TGTGCCAGCAGTGAAAAGGGGGCGTGGGAAAAACTGTTTTTT. Its protein product is CASSEKGAWEKLFF. Full variable domain (remainder filled in from reference TRBV25-1 and TRBJ1-4): EADIYQTPRYLVIGTGKKITLECSQTMGHDKMYWYQQDPGMELHLIHYSYGVNSTEKGDLSSESTVSRIRTEHFPLTLESARPSHTSQYLCASSEKGAWEKLFFGSGTQLSVL.

The V and J genes are TRBV10-1 and TRBJ1-2, with D hard to call. Trimming took 4 bases from V and 5 from J, leaving 17 bases between them. The CDR3 is made up of 15 amino acids. The V gene's germline CDR1 is WNHNN and CDR2 SYGVQD (reference sequence). The CDR3 sequence: CASSVDPEGRYGYTF. In DNA form, the CDR3 reads TGCGCCAGCAGTGTAGACCCTGAGGGAAGATATGGCTACACCTTC.

The chain combines TRBV27 with TRBJ2-6; D may be TRBD1 (5 bases). Germline values: CDR1 MNHEY, CDR2 SMNVEV (reference sequence). The V and J ends lost 4 bases and 5 bases respectively, with 15 bases between them. This CDR3 contains 16 residues. The CDR3 here is CASSSVLGLRANVLTF. The CDR3 DNA follows: TGTGCCAGCAGTTCGGTCCTGGGGCTCAGGGCCAACGTCCTGACTTTC.

The rearrangement links TRBV5-5 to TRBJ2-2; D unresolved. Germline CDR1 SGHKS, CDR2 YYEKEE (reference sequence). V was cut by 3 bases and J by 5 bases, with 14 bases left in between. The CDR3 loop spans 15 amino acids. CDR3 region: CASSSRVNPTGELFF. The CDR3 coding sequence is TGTGCCAGCAGCTCCCGAGTCAATCCGACCGGGGAGCTGTTTTTT.

The V gene is TRBV7-2, the J gene TRBJ1-1; D is ambiguous. Germline V lookup: CDR1 SGHTA, CDR2 FQGNSA. Trimming shortened V by 6 bases and J by 3 bases, and 17 bases separated the two germline ends. The CDR3 has 15 residues. For the CDR3, the DNA is TGTGCCAGCAGACCCCATATCGAAGTTGACACTGAAGCTTTCTTT. This sequence encodes CASRPHIEVDTEAFF.

The table lists this clone with a count of one. J is TRBJ1-2 and V is TRBV30; no definite D call. The CDR3 covers 15 residues. Germline CDR1 is GTSNPN and CDR2 is SVGIG (reference sequence). The V and J ends lost 7 bases and 3 bases respectively, with 21 bases between them. The chain's CDR3 is CASFTQADWDYGYTF. The CDR3 DNA follows: TGTGCCTCCTTTACCCAGGCGGATTGGGACTATGGCTACACCTTC.

The chain uses TRBV3-1 (or the pseudogene TRBV3-2) and TRBJ1-5; D remains unclear. The CDR3 contains 15 residues. Germline V gene lookup returns CDR1 LGHDT and CDR2 YNNKEL (reference sequence). V was clipped by 0 bases and J by 1 base, with 7 bases between them. The DNA for the CDR3 is TGTGCCAGCAGCCAAGATGGGGTGAGCAATCAGCCCCAGCATTTT. It translates to CASSQDGVSNQPQHF.

A single count supports this clone. The chain carries TRBV7-9 and TRBJ1-6; D unclear. V was clipped by 4 bases and J by 4 bases, with 8 bases between them. The CDR3 is 14 residues long. In germline, CDR1 is SEHNR, CDR2 FQNEAQ (reference sequence). DNA for the CDR3: TGTGCCAGCAGCTATCTGCCTTATAATTCACCCCTCCACTTT. Protein: CASSYLPYNSPLHF.

V and J are TRBV6-5 and TRBJ1-1; no clear D gene. The length of the CDR3 is 14 residues. Trimming pared 7 bases from V and 1 base from J, leaving 13 bases between. Germline V gives CDR1 MNHEY, CDR2 SVGAGI. CDR3 sequence (DNA): TGTGCCAGCATTCGGTCAGGAAAGAACACTGAAGCTTTCTTT. It specifies CASIRSGKNTEAFF.

This clone was observed a single time. The V call is TRBV5-8, the J call TRBJ1-5; 7 bases line up with TRBD1. This CDR3 has 15 residues. In germline, CDR1 is SGHTS, CDR2 YDEGEE. Losses at the gene ends were 4 bases for V and 2 bases for J; bases not matched to a gene: 6. This CDR3 reads CASSPTGDGNQPQHF. Written as DNA, the CDR3 is TGTGCCAGCAGCCCCACAGGGGATGGCAATCAGCCCCAGCATTTT.

J is TRBJ2-3 and V is TRBV11-3, with D perhaps assigned TRBD1 or TRBD2 (5 bases each). From germline, CDR1 is SGHNT and CDR2 YENEEA. The length of the CDR3 is 16 residues. V dropped 5 bases and J dropped 0 bases, with 15 bases sitting between them. The CDR3 region has the DNA TGTGCCAGCAGCGTCCTGAGGGGAGTGAGCACAGATACGCAGTATTTT. Protein: CASSVLRGVSTDTQYF.

V is TRBV21-1 and J is TRBJ2-7; the table's D call of TRBD2 was not tested on the DNA. TRBV21-1 is listed as a pseudogene. There are 15 residues in the CDR3. CDR3 region: CASSKVRGRAYEQYV. The CDR3 DNA reads as TGTGCCAGCAGCAAAGTGCGAGGAAGAGCCTACGAGCAGTACGTC.

The chain employs TRBV7-8 and TRBJ1-1; D is unclear. V was pared by 3 bases and J by 4 bases, with 6 bases between. The CDR3 consists of 12 residues. Looked up from germline, CDR1 is SGHVS and CDR2 is FQNEAQ. CDR3: CASSFSVTEAFF. The CDR3 region has the DNA TGTGCCAGCAGCTTTTCTGTCACTGAAGCTTTCTTT.

The CDR3 sequence is CASTPTGGYSPLHF. The CDR3, as DNA: TGTGCCAGCACCCCGACAGGGGGCTATTCACCCCTCCACTTT. The chain is built from TRBV2 and TRBJ1-6, with 10 bases aligning to TRBD1. The CDR3 is made up of 14 amino acids. V was pared by 7 bases and J by 8 bases, with 5 bases of the junction left unmatched. The V gene's germline CDR1 is SNHLY and CDR2 FYNNEI.

J is TRBJ1-2 and V is TRBV4-1; weak D call: TRBD1 (5 bases). The CDR3 totals 14 residues. V lost 1 base to trimming and J lost 4 bases, with 10 bases between them. Germline-derived CDR1 and CDR2 are MGHRA and YSYEKL. The CDR3 loop reads CASSQARGTYGYTF. Written as DNA, the CDR3 is TGCGCCAGCAGCCAAGCAAGGGGTACCTATGGCTACACCTTC.

The rearrangement links TRBV30 to TRBJ1-2; D not resolved. The germline V gene encodes CDR1 GTSNPN and CDR2 SVGIG (reference sequence). This CDR3 spans 12 amino acids. Trimming took 3 bases from V and 8 from J, leaving 13 bases between them. In nucleotides, the CDR3 is TGTGCCTGGAGCTTCCTGCAAGGCGGCTACACCTTC. Protein: CAWSFLQGGYTF.

The V call is TRBV19, the J call TRBJ1-5, with no clear D. Looked up from germline, CDR1 is LNHDA and CDR2 is SQIVND (reference sequence). The CDR3 is made up of 13 amino acids. The V gene lost 6 bases and the J gene lost 5 bases, with 11 bases spanning the gap. Written as DNA, the CDR3 is TGTGCCAGTAGAAGGATCGGCGATCAGCCCCAGCATTTT. This gives the protein CASRRIGDQPQHF.

The CDR3 DNA reads TGTGCCAGCAGTTTAGTACTAGCGGCCCAAGAGACCCAGTACTTC. It specifies CASSLVLAAQETQYF. The chain employs TRBV27 and TRBJ2-5, with 8 bases fitting TRBD2. The J segment lost 1 base and the V segment lost 2 bases, leaving 3 bases of the junction unmatched. The CDR3 has 15 amino acids. Germline V lookup: CDR1 MNHEY, CDR2 SMNVEV (reference sequence).

The rearrangement uses TRBV5-1 and TRBJ1-1; D perhaps matches TRBD1 (5 bases). Trimming removed 4 bases from V and 5 bases from J, with 15 bases in between. There are 14 residues in the CDR3. CDR1 and CDR2 (germline): SGHRS, YFSETQ. The CDR3 DNA sequence: TGCGCCAGCAGCGTGGACCAGGGCATTACTGAAGCTTTCTTT. Translating gives CASSVDQGITEAFF. The full variable domain, rest sourced from reference TRBV5-1 and TRBJ1-1, is KAGVTQTPRYLIKTRGQQVTLSCSPISGHRSVSWYQQTPGQGLQFLFEYFSETQRNKGNFPGRFSGRQFSNSRSEMNVSTLELGDSALYLCASSVDQGITEAFFGQGTRLTVV.